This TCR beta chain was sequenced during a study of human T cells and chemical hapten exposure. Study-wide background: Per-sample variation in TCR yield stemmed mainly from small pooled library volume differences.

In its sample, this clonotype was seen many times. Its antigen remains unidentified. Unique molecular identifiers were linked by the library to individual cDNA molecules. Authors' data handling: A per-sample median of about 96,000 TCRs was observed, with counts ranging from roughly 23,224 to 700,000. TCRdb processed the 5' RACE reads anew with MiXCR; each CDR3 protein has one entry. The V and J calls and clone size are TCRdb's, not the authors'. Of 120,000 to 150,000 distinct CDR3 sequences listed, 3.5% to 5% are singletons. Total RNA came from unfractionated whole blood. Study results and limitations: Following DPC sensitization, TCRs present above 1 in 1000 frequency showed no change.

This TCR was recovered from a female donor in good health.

As DNA, the CDR3 is TGTGCCAGCAGCGAGGATTTCGCGAGGGCAGATGAGCAGTTCTTC. Its protein product is CASSEDFARADEQFF. V usage is TRBV7-6 and J usage is TRBJ2-1, with D tentatively TRBD2 (5 bases). V lost 5 bases and J 8 bases, leaving 19 bases between the germline ends. Germline V CDR1 and CDR2: SGHVS, FNYEAQ. This CDR3 comprises 15 residues.